Shown below are 8 T cell receptor beta chains from a single sample sequenced in a study of blood T cells in healthy people across ages. The authors ran a second PCR of roughly 7 to 11 cycles using a sample-barcoded 5' primer and a J-beta primer mix. Using its own MiXCR run on the 5' RACE reads, TCRdb lists one record per CDR3 protein. The sample lists 1.8 million or so distinct CDR3 sequences; about 39% were seen once. Specimen: blood. The source of these receptors is a human donor in good health.

The rearrangement uses TRBV6-5 and TRBJ1-2, with a weak D call TRBD1 (5 bases). Germline V CDR1 and CDR2: MNHEY, SVGAGI. V shed 5 bases and J shed 8 bases, with 21 bases lying between them. The CDR3 is 15 amino acids. This chain's CDR3 is CASSHQEDKLQGYTF. The CDR3 DNA follows: TGTGCCAGCAGTCACCAAGAGGACAAGCTTCAAGGCTACACCTTC.

This clonotype was picked up one time. For the CDR3, the DNA is TGTGCCAGCGACGACTCGTGGGCTGATACGCAGTATTTT. Amino acids: CASDDSWADTQYF. The chain has TRBV6-1 and TRBJ2-3; D is undetermined. The V and J ends lost 8 bases and 6 bases respectively, with 15 bases between them. The CDR3 contains 13 residues. In germline, CDR1 is MNHNS, CDR2 SASEGT.

With respect to this clonotype: A read error may account for a junction end that differs from germline. The V call is TRBV7-9, the J call TRBJ1-2; D is perhaps TRBD1 (5 bases). There are 13 residues in the CDR3. Looked up from germline, CDR1 is SEHNR and CDR2 is FQNEAQ (reference sequence). The CDR3 region has the DNA TGTGTCAGCGGGCACCTCGGGACCTATGGCTACACCTTC. Its protein is CVSGHLGTYGYTF.

The gene calls are TRBV20-1 and TRBJ2-7; a weak D match, TRBD2 (6 bases). Germline V gene lookup returns CDR1 DFQATT and CDR2 SNEGSKA (reference sequence). With 0 bases removed from V and 7 bases from J, the gap between germline ends came to 16 bases. The CDR3 is made up of 14 amino acids. Written as DNA, the CDR3 is TGCAGTGCTAGAGATCCGTCTAGCGCCGGGGAGCAGTACTTC. It is translated as CSARDPSSAGEQYF.

This chain links TRBV21-1 with TRBJ1-4; TRBD1, the table's D call, was not compared with the DNA. TRBV21-1 is assigned pseudogene status. This CDR3 has 19 residues. CDR3 loop: CASSKGGAGGKLKGEKLFF. For the CDR3, the DNA is TGTGCCAGCAGCAAGGGAGGAGCAGGGGGGAAACTCAAGGGTGAAAAACTGTTTTTT.

The DNA of the CDR3 is TGCGCCAGCAACCTGGGGGGGCAGGGATTCAATGAGCAGTTCTTC. This encodes CASNLGGQGFNEQFF. The V call is TRBV4-1, the J call TRBJ2-1, with D perhaps matching TRBD2 (7 bases). Germline loops: CDR1 MGHRA, CDR2 YSYEKL. The CDR3 is 15 residues long. V was pared by 7 bases and J by 6 bases, with 19 bases between.

This clonotype has only a few counts. J is TRBJ2-4 and V is TRBV14, with D perhaps TRBD1 or TRBD2 (5 bases each). This CDR3 contains 12 residues. Trimming cost V 6 bases and J 11 bases, with 14 bases left between them. CDR1 is SGHDN, CDR2 FVKESK, per germline. Written as DNA, the CDR3 is TGTGCCAGCAGACTTGGGACGGGGTTTCAGTACTTC. Its protein is CASRLGTGFQYF.

The chain couples TRBV7-9 to TRBJ2-1; the D is unclear. The CDR3 is made up of 13 amino acids. The germline V gene encodes CDR1 SEHNR and CDR2 FQNEAQ (reference sequence). V was clipped by 2 bases and J by 8 bases, with 10 bases between them. The CDR3 DNA sequence: TGTGCCAGCAGCTTAATACAATTCGATGAGCAGTTCTTC. It specifies CASSLIQFDEQFF.